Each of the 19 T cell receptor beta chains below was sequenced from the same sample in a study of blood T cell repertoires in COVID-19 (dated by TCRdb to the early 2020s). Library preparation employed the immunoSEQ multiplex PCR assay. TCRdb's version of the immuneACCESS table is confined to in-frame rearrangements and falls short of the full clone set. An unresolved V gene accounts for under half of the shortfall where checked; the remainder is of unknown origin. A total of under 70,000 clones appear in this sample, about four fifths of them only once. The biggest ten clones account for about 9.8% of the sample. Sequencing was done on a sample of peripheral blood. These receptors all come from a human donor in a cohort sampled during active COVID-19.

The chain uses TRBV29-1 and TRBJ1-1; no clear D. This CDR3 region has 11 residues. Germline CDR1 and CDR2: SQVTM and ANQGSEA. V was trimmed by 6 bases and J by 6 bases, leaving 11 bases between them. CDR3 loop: CSVHPRSEAFF. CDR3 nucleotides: TGCAGCGTCCACCCCAGGTCTGAAGCTTTCTTT.

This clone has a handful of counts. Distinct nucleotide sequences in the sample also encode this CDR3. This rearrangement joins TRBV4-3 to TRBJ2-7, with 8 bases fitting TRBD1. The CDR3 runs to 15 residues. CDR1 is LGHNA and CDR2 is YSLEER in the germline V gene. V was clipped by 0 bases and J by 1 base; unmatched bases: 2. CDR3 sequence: CASSQEQGDSYEQYF. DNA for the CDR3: TGCGCCAGCAGCCAAGAACAGGGGGATTCCTACGAGCAGTACTTC.

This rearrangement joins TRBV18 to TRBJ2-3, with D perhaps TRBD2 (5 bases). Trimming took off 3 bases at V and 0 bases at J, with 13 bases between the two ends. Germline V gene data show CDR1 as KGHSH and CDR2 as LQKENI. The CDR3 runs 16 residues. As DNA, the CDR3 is TGTGCCAGCTCACCTAACCAAGCGGTTAGCACAGATACGCAGTATTTT. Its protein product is CASSPNQAVSTDTQYF.

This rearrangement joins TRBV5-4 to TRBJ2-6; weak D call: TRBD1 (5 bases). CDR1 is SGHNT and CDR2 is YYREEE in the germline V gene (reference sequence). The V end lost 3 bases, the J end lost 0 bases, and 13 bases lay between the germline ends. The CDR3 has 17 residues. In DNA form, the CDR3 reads TGTGCCAGCAGCTCAGGGTTCACAAGCTCTGGGGCCAACGTCCTGACTTTC. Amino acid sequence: CASSSGFTSSGANVLTF.

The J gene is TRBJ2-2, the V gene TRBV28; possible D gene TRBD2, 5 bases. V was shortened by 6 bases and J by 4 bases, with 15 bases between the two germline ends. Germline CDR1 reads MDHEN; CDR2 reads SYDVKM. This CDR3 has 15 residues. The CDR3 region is CASSPRGPVTGELFF. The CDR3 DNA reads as TGTGCCAGCAGCCCCCGGGGTCCGGTCACCGGGGAGCTGTTTTTT.

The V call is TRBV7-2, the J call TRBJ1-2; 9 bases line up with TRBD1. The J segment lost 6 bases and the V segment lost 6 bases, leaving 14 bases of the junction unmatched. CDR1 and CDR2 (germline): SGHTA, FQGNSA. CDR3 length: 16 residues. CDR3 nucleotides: TGTGCCAGCAGACTGGGACAGGGAGGAGGGTGGGATGGCTACACCTTC. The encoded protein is CASRLGQGGGWDGYTF.

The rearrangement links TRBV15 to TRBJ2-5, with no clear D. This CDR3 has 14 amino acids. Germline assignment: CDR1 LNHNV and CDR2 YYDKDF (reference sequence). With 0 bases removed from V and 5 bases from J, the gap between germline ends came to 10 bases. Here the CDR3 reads CATSRDLGPETQYF. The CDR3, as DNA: TGTGCCACCAGCAGAGATCTAGGCCCGGAGACCCAGTACTTC.

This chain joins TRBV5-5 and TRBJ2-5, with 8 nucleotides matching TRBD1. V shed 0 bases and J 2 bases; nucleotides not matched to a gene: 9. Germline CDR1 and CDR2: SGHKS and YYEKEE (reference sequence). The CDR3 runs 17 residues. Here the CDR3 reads CASSLASITGGQETQYF. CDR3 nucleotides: TGTGCCAGCAGCTTGGCCAGTATTACAGGGGGTCAAGAGACCCAGTACTTC.

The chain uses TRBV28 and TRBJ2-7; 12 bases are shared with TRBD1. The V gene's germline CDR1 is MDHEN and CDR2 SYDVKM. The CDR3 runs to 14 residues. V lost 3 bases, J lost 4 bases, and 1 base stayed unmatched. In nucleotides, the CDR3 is TGTGCCAGCAGTTTGGGACAGGGGGCTTACGAGCAGTACTTC. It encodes CASSLGQGAYEQYF.

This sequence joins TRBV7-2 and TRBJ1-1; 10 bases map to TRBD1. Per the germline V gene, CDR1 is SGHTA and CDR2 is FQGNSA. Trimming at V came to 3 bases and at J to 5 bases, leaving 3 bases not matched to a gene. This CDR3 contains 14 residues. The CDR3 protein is CASSLDRGLTEAFF. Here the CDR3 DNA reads TGTGCCAGCAGCTTGGACAGGGGGTTGACTGAAGCTTTCTTT.

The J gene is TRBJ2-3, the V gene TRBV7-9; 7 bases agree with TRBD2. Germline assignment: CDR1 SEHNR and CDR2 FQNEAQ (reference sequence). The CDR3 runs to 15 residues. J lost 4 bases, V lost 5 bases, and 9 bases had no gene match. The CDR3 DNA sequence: TGTGCCAGCAGCCTCCCTAGCGGATCGGCAGATACGCAGTATTTT. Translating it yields CASSLPSGSADTQYF.

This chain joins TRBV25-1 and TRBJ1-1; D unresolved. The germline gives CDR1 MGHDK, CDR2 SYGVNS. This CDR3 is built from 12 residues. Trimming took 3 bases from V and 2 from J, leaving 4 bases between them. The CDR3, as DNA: TGTGCCAGCAGTGAGCGCAACACTGAAGCTTTCTTT. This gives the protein CASSERNTEAFF.

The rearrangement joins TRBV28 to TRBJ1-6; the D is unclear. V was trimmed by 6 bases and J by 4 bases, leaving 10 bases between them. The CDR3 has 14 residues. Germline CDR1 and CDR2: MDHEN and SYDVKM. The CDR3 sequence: CASRIRNYNSPLHF. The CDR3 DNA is TGTGCCAGCAGAATCAGAAATTATAATTCACCCCTCCACTTT.

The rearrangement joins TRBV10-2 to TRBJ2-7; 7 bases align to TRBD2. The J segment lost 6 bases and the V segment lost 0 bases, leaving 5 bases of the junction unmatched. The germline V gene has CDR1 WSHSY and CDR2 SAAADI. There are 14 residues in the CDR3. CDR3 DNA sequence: TGCGCCAGCAGTGAGTCGACGGGGGGAGGCGAGCAGTACTTC. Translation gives CASSESTGGGEQYF.

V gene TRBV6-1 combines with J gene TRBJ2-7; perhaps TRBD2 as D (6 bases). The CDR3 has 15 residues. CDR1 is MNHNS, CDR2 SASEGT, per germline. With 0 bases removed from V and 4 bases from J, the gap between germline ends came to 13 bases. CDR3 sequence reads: CASSEAGTAVYEQYF. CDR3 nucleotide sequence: TGTGCCAGCAGTGAAGCAGGGACTGCCGTTTACGAGCAGTACTTC.

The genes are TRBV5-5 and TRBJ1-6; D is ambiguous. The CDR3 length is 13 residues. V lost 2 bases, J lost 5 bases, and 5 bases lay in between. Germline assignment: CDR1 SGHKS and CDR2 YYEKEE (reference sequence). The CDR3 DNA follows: TGTGCCAGCAGCTTTTCCGATAATTCACCCCTCCACTTT. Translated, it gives CASSFSDNSPLHF.

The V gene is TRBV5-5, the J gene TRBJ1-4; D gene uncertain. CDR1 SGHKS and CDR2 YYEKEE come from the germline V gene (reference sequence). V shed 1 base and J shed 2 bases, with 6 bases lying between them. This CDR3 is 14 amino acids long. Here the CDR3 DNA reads TGTGCCAGCAGCTTGCGAGGGACTAATGAAAAACTGTTTTTT. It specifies CASSLRGTNEKLFF.

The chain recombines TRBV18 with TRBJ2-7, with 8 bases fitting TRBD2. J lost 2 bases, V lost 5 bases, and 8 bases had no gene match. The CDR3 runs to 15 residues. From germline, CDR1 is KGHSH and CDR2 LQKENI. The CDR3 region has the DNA TGTGCCAGCTCATCAGGGCTAGCGGGCACCTACGAGCAGTACTTC. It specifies CASSSGLAGTYEQYF. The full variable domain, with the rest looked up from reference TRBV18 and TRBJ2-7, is NAGVMQNPRHLVRRRGQEARLRCSPMKGHSHVYWYRQLPEEGLKFMVYLQKENIIDESGMPKERFSAEFPKEGPSILRIQQVVRGDSAAYFCASSSGLAGTYEQYFGPGTRLTVT.

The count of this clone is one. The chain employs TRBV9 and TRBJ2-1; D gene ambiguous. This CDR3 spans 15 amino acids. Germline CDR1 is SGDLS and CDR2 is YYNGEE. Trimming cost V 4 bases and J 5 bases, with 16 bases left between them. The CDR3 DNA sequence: TGTGCCAGCAGCTCCCCCAAGGTAGCTAACAATGAGCAGTTCTTC. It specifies CASSSPKVANNEQFF.